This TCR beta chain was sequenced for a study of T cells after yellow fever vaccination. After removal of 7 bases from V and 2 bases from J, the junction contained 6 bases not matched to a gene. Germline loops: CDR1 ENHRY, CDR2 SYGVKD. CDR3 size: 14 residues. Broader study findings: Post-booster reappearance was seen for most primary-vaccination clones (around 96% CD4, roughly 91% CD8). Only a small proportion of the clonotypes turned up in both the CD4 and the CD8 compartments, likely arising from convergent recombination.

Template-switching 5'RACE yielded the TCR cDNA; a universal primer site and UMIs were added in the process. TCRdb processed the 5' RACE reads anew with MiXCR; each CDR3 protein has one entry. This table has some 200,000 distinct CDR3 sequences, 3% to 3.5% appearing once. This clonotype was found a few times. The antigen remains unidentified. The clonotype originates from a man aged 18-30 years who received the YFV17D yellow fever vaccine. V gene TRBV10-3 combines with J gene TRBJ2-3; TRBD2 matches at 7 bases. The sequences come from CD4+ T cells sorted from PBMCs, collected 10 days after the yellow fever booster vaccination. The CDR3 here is CAINPSGFTDTQYF. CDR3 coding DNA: TGTGCCATCAACCCTAGCGGATTCACAGATACGCAGTATTTT.